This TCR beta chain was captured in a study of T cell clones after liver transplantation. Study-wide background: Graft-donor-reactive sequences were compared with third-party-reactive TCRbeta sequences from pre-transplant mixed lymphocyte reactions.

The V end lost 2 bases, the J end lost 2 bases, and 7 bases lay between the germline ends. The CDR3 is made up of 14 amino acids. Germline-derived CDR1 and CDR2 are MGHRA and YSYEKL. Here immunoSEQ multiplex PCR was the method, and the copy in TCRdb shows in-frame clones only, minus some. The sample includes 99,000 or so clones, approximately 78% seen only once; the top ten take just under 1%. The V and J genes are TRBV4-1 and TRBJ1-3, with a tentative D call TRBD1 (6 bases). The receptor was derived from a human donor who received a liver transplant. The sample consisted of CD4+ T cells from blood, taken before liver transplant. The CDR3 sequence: CASSQRGAGNTIYF. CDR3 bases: TGCGCCAGCAGCCAAAGGGGGGCTGGAAACACCATATATTTT.